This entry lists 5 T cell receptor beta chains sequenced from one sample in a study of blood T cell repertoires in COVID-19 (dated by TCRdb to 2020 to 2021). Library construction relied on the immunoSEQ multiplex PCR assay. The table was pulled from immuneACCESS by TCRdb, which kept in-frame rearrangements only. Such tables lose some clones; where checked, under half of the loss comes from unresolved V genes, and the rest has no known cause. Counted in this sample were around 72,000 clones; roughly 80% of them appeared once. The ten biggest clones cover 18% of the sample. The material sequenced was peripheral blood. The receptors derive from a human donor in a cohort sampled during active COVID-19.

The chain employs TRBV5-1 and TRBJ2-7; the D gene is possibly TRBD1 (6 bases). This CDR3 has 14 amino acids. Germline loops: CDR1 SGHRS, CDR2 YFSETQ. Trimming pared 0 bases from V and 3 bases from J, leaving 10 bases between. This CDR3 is CASSLDGTHYEQYF. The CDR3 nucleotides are TGCGCCAGCAGCTTGGATGGGACACACTACGAGCAGTACTTC. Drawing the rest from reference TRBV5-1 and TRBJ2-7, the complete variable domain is KAGVTQTPRYLIKTRGQQVTLSCSPISGHRSVSWYQQTPGQGLQFLFEYFSETQRNKGNFPGRFSGRQFSNSRSEMNVSTLELGDSALYLCASSLDGTHYEQYFGPGTRLTVT.

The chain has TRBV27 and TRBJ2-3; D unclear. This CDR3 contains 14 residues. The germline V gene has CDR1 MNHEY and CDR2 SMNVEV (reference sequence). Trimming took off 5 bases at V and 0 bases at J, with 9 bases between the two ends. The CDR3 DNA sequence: TGTGCCAGCAGTCTACTACGGAGCACAGATACGCAGTATTTT. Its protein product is CASSLLRSTDTQYF.

The CDR3 bases are TGTGCCAGCAGTCGACAGGGGGCGCGCTATGGCTACACCTTC. It translates to CASSRQGARYGYTF. J is TRBJ1-2 and V is TRBV6-5; 10 nucleotides align to TRBD1. J gave up 4 bases and V 5 bases, and 4 bases lay outside the gene matches. Germline V gene data show CDR1 as MNHEY and CDR2 as SVGAGI. The CDR3 runs 14 residues.

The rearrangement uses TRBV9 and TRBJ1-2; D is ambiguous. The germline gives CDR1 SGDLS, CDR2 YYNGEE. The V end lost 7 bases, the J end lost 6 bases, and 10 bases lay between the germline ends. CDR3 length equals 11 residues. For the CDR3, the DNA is TGTGCCAGCTGTCTCCCCCATGGCTACACCTTC. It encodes CASCLPHGYTF.

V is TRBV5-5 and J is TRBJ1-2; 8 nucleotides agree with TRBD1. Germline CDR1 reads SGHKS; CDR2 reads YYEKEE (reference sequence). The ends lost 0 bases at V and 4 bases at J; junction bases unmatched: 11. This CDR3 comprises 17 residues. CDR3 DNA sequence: TGTGCCAGCAGCTTGGCCGGGGGACAGGCGACGATCTATGGCTACACCTTC. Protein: CASSLAGGQATIYGYTF. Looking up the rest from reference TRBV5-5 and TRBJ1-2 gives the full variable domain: DAGVTQSPTHLIKTRGQQVTLRCSPISGHKSVSWYQQVLGQGPQFIFQYYEKEERGRGNFPDRFSARQFPNYSSELNVNALLLGDSALYLCASSLAGGQATIYGYTFGSGTRLTVV.